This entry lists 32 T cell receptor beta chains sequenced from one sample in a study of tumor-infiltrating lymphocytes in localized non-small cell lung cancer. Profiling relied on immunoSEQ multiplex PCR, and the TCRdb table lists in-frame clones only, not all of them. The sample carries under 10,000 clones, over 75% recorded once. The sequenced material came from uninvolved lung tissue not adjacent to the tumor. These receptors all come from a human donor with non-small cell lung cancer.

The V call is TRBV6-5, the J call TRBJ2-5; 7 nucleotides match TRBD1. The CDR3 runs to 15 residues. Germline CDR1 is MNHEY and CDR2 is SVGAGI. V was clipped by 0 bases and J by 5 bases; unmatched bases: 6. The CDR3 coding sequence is TGTGCCAGCAGTTACTCGAGACAGGGCGGGGAGACCCAGTACTTC. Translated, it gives CASSYSRQGGETQYF.

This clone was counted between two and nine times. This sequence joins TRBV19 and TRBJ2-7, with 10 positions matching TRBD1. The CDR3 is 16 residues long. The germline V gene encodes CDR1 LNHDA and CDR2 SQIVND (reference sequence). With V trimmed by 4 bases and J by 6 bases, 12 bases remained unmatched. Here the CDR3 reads CASSSPLGTGAREQYF. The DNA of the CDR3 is TGTGCCAGTAGTAGCCCCCTCGGGACAGGGGCCCGCGAGCAGTACTTC.

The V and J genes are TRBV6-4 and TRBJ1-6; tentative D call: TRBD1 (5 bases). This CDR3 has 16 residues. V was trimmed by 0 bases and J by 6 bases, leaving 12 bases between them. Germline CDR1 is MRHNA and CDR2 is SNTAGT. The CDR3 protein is CASSDSTGVGNSPLHF. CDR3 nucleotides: TGTGCCAGCAGTGACTCGACGGGGGTCGGTAATTCACCCCTCCACTTT.

The CDR3 is CASSVDLDTQYF. CDR3 coding DNA: TGTGCCAGCAGTGTCGATCTAGATACGCAGTATTTT. The chain couples TRBV2 to TRBJ2-3; D not resolved. Germline V gene lookup returns CDR1 SNHLY and CDR2 FYNNEI. This CDR3 is built from 12 residues. Between the trimmed V and J ends, which lost 4 bases and 5 bases, there was a span of 7 bases.

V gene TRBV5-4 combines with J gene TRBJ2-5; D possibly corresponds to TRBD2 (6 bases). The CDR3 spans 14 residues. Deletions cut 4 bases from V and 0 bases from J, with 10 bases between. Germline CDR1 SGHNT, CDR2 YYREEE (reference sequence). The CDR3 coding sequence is TGTGCCAGCAGCAGCCGGGACTACCAAGAGACCCAGTACTTC. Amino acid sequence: CASSSRDYQETQYF.

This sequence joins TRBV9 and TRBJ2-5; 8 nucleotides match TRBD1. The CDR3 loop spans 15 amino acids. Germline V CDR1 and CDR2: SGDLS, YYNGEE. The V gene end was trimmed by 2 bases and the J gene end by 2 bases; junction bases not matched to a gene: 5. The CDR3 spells CASSVGDRTQETQYF. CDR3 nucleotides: TGTGCCAGCAGCGTTGGGGACAGGACTCAAGAGACCCAGTACTTC.

CDR3 sequence: CASSEYEGGRDYGYTF. The CDR3 coding sequence is TGTGCCAGCAGTGAATATGAAGGGGGCAGGGACTATGGCTACACCTTC. The chain links TRBV25-1 to TRBJ1-2, with 7 positions matching TRBD1. CDR3 size: 16 residues. Germline V gene sequence: CDR1 MGHDK, CDR2 SYGVNS. V trimming: 0 bases; J trimming: 3 bases; junction bases outside the gene matches: 7.

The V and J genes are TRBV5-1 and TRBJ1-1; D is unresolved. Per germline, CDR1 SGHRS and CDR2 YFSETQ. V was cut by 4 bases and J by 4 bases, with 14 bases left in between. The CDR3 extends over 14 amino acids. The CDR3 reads CASSLVRGGTEAFF. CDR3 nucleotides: TGCGCCAGCAGCCTGGTCCGGGGTGGCACTGAAGCTTTCTTT.

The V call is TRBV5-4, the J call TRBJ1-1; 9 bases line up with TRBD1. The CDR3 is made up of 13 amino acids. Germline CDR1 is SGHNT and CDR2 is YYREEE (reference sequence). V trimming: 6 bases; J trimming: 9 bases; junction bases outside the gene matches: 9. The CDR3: CASTIPGQGKAFF. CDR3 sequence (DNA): TGTGCCAGCACCATCCCGGGACAGGGTAAAGCTTTCTTT.

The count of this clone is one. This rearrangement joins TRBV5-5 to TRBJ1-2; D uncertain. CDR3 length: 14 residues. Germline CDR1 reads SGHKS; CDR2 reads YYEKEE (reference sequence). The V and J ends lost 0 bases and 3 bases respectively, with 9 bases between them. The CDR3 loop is CASSLEAADYGYTF. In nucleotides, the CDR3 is TGTGCCAGCAGCTTGGAGGCTGCTGACTATGGCTACACCTTC.

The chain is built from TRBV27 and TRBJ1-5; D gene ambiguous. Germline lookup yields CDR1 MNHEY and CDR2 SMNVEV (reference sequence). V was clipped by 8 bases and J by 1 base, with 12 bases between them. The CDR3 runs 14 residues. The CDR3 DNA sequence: TGTGCCAGCGCCCAAGTGGGGAGCAATCAGCCCCAGCATTTT. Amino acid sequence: CASAQVGSNQPQHF.

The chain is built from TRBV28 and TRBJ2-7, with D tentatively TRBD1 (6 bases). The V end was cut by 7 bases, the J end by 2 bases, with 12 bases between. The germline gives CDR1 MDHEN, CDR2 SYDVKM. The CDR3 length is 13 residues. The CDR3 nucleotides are TGTGCCAGCACCCGGGACACTACCTACGAGCAGTACTTC. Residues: CASTRDTTYEQYF.

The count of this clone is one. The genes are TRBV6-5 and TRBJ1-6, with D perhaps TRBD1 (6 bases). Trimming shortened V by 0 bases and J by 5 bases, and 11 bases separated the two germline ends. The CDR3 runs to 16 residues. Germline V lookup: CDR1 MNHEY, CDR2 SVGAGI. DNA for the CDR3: TGTGCCAGCAGTTACTCGAACAGGGTGGATAATTCACCCCTCCACTTT. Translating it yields CASSYSNRVDNSPLHF.

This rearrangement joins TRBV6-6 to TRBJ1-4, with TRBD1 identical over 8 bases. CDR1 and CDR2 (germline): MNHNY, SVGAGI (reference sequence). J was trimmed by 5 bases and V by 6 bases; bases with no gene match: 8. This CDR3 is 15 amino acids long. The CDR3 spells CASRPRQGMNEKLFF. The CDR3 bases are TGTGCCAGCAGGCCCCGACAGGGGATGAATGAAAAACTGTTTTTT.

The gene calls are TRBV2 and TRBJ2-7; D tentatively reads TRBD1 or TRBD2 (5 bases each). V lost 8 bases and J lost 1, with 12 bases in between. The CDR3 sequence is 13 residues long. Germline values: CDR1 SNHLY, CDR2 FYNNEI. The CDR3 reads CASEGQVSYEQYF. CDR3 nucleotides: TGTGCCAGCGAGGGGCAGGTATCCTACGAGCAGTACTTC.

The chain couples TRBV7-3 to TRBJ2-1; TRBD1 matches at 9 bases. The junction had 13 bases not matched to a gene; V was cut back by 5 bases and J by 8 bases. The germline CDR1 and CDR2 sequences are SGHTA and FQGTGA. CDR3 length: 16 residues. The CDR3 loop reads CASSTGLDRGIDEQFF. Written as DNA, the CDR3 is TGTGCCAGCAGCACGGGCCTGGACAGGGGTATCGATGAGCAGTTCTTC.

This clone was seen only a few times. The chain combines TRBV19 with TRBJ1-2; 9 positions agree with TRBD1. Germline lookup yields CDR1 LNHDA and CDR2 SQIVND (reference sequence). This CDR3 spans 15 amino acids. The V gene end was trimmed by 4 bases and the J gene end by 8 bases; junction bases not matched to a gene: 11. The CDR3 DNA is TGTGCCAGTAGTAACTTACCGGGACAGGGTTGGGGCTACACCTTC. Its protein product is CASSNLPGQGWGYTF.

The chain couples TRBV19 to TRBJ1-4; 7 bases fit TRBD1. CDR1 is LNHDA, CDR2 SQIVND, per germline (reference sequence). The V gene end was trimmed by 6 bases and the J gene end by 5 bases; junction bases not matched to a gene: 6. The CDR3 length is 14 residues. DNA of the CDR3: TGTGCCAGTAGCCTTTCGACAGGGAATGAAAAACTGTTTTTT. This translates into CASSLSTGNEKLFF.

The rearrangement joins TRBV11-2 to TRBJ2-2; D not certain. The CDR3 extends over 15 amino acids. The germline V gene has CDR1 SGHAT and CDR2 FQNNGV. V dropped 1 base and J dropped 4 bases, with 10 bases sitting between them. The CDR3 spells CASSLGTVRTGELFF. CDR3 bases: TGTGCCAGCAGCTTAGGGACGGTTCGCACCGGGGAGCTGTTTTTT.

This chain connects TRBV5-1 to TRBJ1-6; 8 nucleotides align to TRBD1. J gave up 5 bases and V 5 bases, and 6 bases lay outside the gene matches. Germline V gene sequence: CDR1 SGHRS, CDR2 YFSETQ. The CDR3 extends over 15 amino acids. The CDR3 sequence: CASSLQTGDNSPLHF. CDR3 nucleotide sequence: TGCGCCAGCAGTCTACAGACAGGGGATAATTCACCCCTCCACTTT.

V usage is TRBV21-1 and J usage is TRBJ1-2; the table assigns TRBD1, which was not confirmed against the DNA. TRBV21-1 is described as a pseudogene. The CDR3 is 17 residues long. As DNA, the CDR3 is TGTGCCAGCAGCCTCCCCTTGGGGACACAAGCTAACTATGGCTACACCTTC. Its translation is CASSLPLGTQANYGYTF.

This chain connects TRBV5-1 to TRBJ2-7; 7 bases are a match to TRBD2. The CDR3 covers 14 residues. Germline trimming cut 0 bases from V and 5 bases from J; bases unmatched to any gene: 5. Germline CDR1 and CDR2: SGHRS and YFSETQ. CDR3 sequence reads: CASSLAGGRDEQYF. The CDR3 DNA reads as TGCGCCAGCAGCTTGGCCGGGGGGAGAGACGAGCAGTACTTC.

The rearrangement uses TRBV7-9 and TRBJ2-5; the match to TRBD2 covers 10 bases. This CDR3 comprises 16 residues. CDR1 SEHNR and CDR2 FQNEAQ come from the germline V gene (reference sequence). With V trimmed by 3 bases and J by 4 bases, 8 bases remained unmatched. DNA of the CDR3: TGTGCCAGCAGCTTCGGAGCGGGGGGGCATGGAGAGACCCAGTACTTC. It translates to CASSFGAGGHGETQYF.

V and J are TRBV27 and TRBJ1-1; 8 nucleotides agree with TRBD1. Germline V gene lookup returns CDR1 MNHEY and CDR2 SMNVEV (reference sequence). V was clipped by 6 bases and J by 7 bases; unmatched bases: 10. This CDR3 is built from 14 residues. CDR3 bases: TGTGCCAGCAGCACGGTCAGACAGGGGATTGAAGCTTTCTTT. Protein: CASSTVRQGIEAFF.

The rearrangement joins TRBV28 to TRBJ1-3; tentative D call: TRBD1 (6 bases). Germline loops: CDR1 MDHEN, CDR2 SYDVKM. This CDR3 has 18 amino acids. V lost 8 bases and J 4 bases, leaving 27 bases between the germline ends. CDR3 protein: CASWGAPTGEGGGNTIYF. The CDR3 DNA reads TGTGCCAGCTGGGGCGCTCCGACAGGCGAAGGCGGAGGAAACACCATATATTTT.

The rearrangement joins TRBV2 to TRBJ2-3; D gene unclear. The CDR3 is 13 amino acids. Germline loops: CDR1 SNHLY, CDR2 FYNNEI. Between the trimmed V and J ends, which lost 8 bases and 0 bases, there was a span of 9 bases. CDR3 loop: CASLRLSTDTQYF. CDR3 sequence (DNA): TGTGCCAGCCTTCGACTCAGCACAGATACGCAGTATTTT.

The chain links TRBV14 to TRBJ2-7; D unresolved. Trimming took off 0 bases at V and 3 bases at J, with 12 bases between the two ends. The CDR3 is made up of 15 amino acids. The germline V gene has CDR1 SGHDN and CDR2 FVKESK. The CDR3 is CASSQDLTRYYEQYF. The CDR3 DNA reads TGTGCCAGCAGCCAAGATCTAACTCGCTACTACGAGCAGTACTTC.

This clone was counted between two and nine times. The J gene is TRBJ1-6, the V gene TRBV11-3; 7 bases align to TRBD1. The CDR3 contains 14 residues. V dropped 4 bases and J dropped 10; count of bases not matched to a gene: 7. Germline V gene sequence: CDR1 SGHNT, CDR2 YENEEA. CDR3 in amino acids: CASSSTDRESPLHF. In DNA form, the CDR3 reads TGTGCCAGCAGCTCAACCGACAGGGAATCACCCCTCCACTTT. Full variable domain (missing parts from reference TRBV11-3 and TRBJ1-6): EAGVVQSPRYKIIEKKQPVAFWCNPISGHNTLYWYLQNLGQGPELLIRYENEEAVDDSQLPKDRFSAERLKGVDSTLKIQPAELGDSAVYLCASSSTDRESPLHFGNGTRLTVT.

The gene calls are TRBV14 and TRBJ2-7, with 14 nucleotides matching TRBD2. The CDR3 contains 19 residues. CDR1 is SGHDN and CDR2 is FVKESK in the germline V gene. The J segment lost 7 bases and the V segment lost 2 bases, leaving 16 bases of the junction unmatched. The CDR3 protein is CASSQTTNLGLAGDGEQYF. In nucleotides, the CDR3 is TGTGCCAGCAGCCAAACGACGAACCTGGGACTAGCGGGGGACGGGGAGCAGTACTTC.

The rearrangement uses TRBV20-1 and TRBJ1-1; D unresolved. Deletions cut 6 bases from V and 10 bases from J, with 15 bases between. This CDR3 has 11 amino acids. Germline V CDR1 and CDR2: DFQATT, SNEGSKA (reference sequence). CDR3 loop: CSAGGGLGAFF. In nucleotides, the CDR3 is TGCAGTGCAGGAGGCGGGCTTGGAGCTTTCTTT.

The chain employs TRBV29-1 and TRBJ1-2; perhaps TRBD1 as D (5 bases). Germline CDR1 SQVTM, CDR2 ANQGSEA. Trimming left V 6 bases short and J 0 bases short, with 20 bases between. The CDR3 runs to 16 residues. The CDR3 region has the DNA TGCAGCGTGCCAAGGGGCCTTTTGGAAGCTAACTATGGCTACACCTTC. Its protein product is CSVPRGLLEANYGYTF.

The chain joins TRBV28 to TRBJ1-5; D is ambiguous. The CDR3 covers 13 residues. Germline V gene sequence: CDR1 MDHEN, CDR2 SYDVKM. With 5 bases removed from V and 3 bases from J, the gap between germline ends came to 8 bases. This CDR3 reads CASSPRLNQPQHF. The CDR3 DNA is TGTGCCAGCAGTCCTCGGCTCAATCAGCCCCAGCATTTT. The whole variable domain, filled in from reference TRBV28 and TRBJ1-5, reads DVKVTQSSRYLVKRTGEKVFLECVQDMDHENMFWYRQDPGLGLRLIYFSYDVKMKEKGDIPEGYSVSREKKERFSLILESASTNQTSMYLCASSPRLNQPQHFGDGTRLSIL.